The 14 T cell receptor beta chains given below trace back to one sample, sequenced in a study of control samples from healthy donors and cancer patients (TCRdb year 2020). Library prep was done by the immunoSEQ multiplex PCR assay. The clones in this table, taken by TCRdb from immuneACCESS, are in-frame only. Not every clone is retained; where verified, under half of the shortfall comes from an unresolved V gene, and the cause of the rest is unknown. This sample comprises about 120,000 clones, 88% of them detected only once. Over 2% of the sample rests with the top ten. Sequenced material: blood. These receptors were taken from a woman in her seventies in good health.

This clone came up a few times. V usage is TRBV4-2 and J usage is TRBJ2-3; 12 bases agree with TRBD2. With 1 base clipped from V and 3 bases from J, the junction kept 8 bases outside the gene matches. The CDR3 covers 18 residues. CDR1 is LGHNA, CDR2 YNFKEQ, per germline. The CDR3 DNA reads TGTGCCAGCAGCCAAGGGCTAGCGGGGGGGCCGGGTACAGATACGCAGTATTTT. Protein: CASSQGLAGGPGTDTQYF.

In its sample, this clone was seen once. The gene calls are TRBV6-2 or TRBV6-3 and TRBJ1-2; TRBD1 might be the D (5 bases). CDR1 MNHEY and CDR2 SVGEGT come from the germline V gene. The CDR3 spans 13 residues. Trimming removed 0 bases at V and 8 bases at J, with 10 bases between. CDR3 DNA: TGTGCCAGCAGTTACTCTCCGAGGGGAGGCTACACCTTC. Encoded protein: CASSYSPRGGYTF.

The chain is built from TRBV7-9 and TRBJ2-7; D uncertain. V was trimmed by 4 bases and J by 6 bases, leaving 16 bases between them. CDR3 size: 14 residues. CDR1 SEHNR and CDR2 FQNEAQ come from the germline V gene (reference sequence). The CDR3 protein is CASSSTGTRREQYF. The CDR3 DNA reads TGTGCCAGCAGCTCTACGGGCACTCGGCGCGAGCAGTACTTC.

The chain employs TRBV10-2 and TRBJ1-5; D unresolved. Germline CDR1 WSHSY, CDR2 SAAADI. The CDR3 covers 13 residues. Between the trimmed V and J ends, which lost 7 bases and 6 bases, there was a span of 13 bases. CDR3 bases: TGCGCCAGCAAGAAGGATACGGGTCAGCCCCAGCATTTT. Its protein is CASKKDTGQPQHF.

This rearrangement joins TRBV4-1 to TRBJ1-2; 8 positions match TRBD1. The CDR3 has 16 residues. Germline V gene lookup returns CDR1 MGHRA and CDR2 YSYEKL. Unmatched junction bases numbered 7, after V lost 0 bases and J lost 4 bases. The CDR3 here is CASSQEGQGLSYGYTF. CDR3 nucleotides: TGCGCCAGCAGCCAAGAAGGACAGGGTTTGAGCTATGGCTACACCTTC.

As regards this clone: The sample has other DNA sequences that encode this CDR3 too. The genes are TRBV5-1 and TRBJ2-7; D may be TRBD1 (6 bases). The V end lost 5 bases, the J end lost 3 bases, and 12 bases lay between the germline ends. Germline loops: CDR1 SGHRS, CDR2 YFSETQ. This CDR3 comprises 13 residues. CDR3 sequence reads: CASSETGYYEQYF. The DNA for the CDR3 is TGCGCCAGCAGTGAGACAGGCTACTACGAGCAGTACTTC.

The V and J genes are TRBV4-2 and TRBJ1-2; 7 bases are a match to TRBD1. Germline V gene lookup returns CDR1 LGHNA and CDR2 YNFKEQ. Trimming cost V 5 bases and J 3 bases; bases outside gene matches: 12. This CDR3 has 16 residues. The CDR3 coding sequence is TGTGCCAGCAGCTTCCTTAGAGACAGGGAGGACTATGGCTACACCTTC. Protein sequence: CASSFLRDREDYGYTF.

The chain joins TRBV18 to TRBJ1-5, with no clear D. Trimming stripped 2 bases from V and 3 bases from J, with 11 bases between. Germline-derived CDR1 and CDR2 are KGHSH and LQKENI. This CDR3 has 15 residues. The CDR3 spells CASSPVSGPNQPQHF. As DNA, the CDR3 is TGTGCCAGCTCACCAGTTTCCGGGCCCAATCAGCCCCAGCATTTT.

The chain's CDR3 is CASSQGLAGGHNEQFF. CDR3 bases: TGTGCCAGCAGCCAAGGACTAGCGGGGGGGCATAATGAGCAGTTCTTC. The chain links TRBV3-1 (or the pseudogene TRBV3-2) to TRBJ2-1; 14 nucleotides align to TRBD2. Germline CDR1 reads LGHDT; CDR2 reads YNNKEL (reference sequence). This CDR3 contains 16 residues. J was trimmed by 7 bases and V by 1 base; bases with no gene match: 3.

The chain has TRBV12-3 or TRBV12-4 and TRBJ2-7, with a tentative D call TRBD1 (5 bases). V lost 6 bases, J lost 2 bases, and 11 bases lay in between. The CDR3 spans 13 residues. The CDR3 is CASSQTVTYEQYF. DNA of the CDR3: TGTGCCAGCAGCCAGACAGTCACCTACGAGCAGTACTTC.

The J gene is TRBJ1-3, the V gene TRBV7-9; D perhaps matches TRBD1 (5 bases). V was shortened by 6 bases and J by 1 base, with 13 bases between the two germline ends. This CDR3 has 15 residues. Per the germline V gene, CDR1 is SEHNR and CDR2 is FQNEAQ (reference sequence). Here the CDR3 DNA reads TGTGCCAGCAGTTTGAGCAGGGTATCTGGAAACACCATATATTTT. Translating gives CASSLSRVSGNTIYF.

This clone was recorded only once. The CDR3 sequence is CASSPLGGRRGNTIYF. In nucleotides, the CDR3 is TGTGCCAGCAGCCCCCTAGGTGGTAGGCGCGGAAACACCATATATTTT. This sequence joins TRBV5-6 and TRBJ1-3; D is unresolved. Trimming cost V 4 bases and J 4 bases, with 18 bases left between them. This CDR3 is 16 amino acids long. Per germline, CDR1 SGHDT and CDR2 YYEEEE.

The rearrangement links TRBV11-3 to TRBJ1-2, with D possibly matching TRBD1 (5 bases). Germline assignment: CDR1 SGHNT and CDR2 YENEEA. The CDR3 totals 13 residues. V was cut by 5 bases and J by 8 bases, with 15 bases left in between. CDR3 region: CASSGRWGDGYTF. The CDR3 nucleotides read TGTGCCAGCAGCGGTCGCTGGGGGGACGGCTACACCTTC.

V usage is TRBV7-2 and J usage is TRBJ2-1; TRBD2 matches at 11 bases. V trimming: 2 bases; J trimming: 7 bases; junction bases outside the gene matches: 10. CDR3 length: 17 amino acids. Looked up from germline, CDR1 is SGHTA and CDR2 is FQGNSA. The CDR3 sequence: CASSLFVSGGVGNEQFF. In DNA, the CDR3 is TGTGCCAGCAGCTTATTTGTTAGCGGGGGGGTTGGTAATGAGCAGTTCTTC.